This paragraph covers one T cell receptor (beta chain) sequence. This record belongs to a study of CD8 T cells in Susac syndrome. Reverse transcription of roughly 0.45 to 1 ug RNA used random hexamers. One entry per CDR3 protein results from TCRdb running MiXCR on the immunoSEQ multiplex PCR reads. Here the sample spans 300,000 to 350,000 distinct CDR3 sequences, about 90% being singletons. The V segment lost 1 base and the J segment 6 bases; nucleotides outside the gene matches: 3. This CDR3 has 14 amino acids. Looked up from germline, CDR1 is SGHTA and CDR2 is FQGNSA. The CD8+ and CD4+ T cells were negatively isolated, with the TEMRA cells enriched by FACS.

The V call is TRBV7-2, the J call TRBJ2-1; 7 nucleotides agree with TRBD1. The clonotype was recovered from a human donor with multiple sclerosis. The sequenced sample consisted of CD4+ T cells from PBMCs. The CDR3, as DNA: TGTGCCAGCAGCTTAGGGCAGGGGGTCAATGAGCAGTTCTTC. It encodes CASSLGQGVNEQFF.